These T cell receptor beta chains were read from a single sample in a study of cytomegalovirus exposure and HLA in healthy donors. Sequencing was performed with immunoSEQ multiplex PCR; in TCRdb, only in-frame clones are kept and a portion is missing. The table includes approximately 220,000 clones, 76% detected once. The specimen sequenced was PBMCs. The receptors were sampled from a man between 18 and 35 years old in good health and CMV-seronegative. CDR3s include the opening cysteine and the closing phenylalanine or tryptophan. D genes are given only for firm matches. Size values are once, few and many counts, or a class for expanded clones, and some rows have none.

abundance: -; j_gene: TRBJ2-5; v_gene: TRBV29-1; d_gene: TRBD2; CDR3aa: CSGAGLGGQETQYF; CDR3nt: TGCAGCGGAGCGGGACTGGGCGGCCAAGAGACCCAGTACTTC
abundance: -; j_gene: TRBJ2-1; v_gene: TRBV7-8; d_gene: -; CDR3aa: CASSFRVSYNEQFF; CDR3nt: TGTGCCAGCAGCTTCAGGGTTTCCTACAATGAGCAGTTCTTC
abundance: -; j_gene: TRBJ2-7; v_gene: TRBV18; d_gene: TRBD1; CDR3aa: CASSPGQGARYEQYF; CDR3nt: TGTGCCAGCTCACCCGGACAGGGGGCACGCTACGAGCAGTACTTC
abundance: -; j_gene: TRBJ1-3; v_gene: TRBV18; d_gene: -; CDR3aa: CASSDWGASGNTIYF; CDR3nt: TGTGCCAGCTCAGATTGGGGAGCCTCTGGAAACACCATATATTTT
abundance: few; j_gene: TRBJ1-2; v_gene: TRBV6-5; d_gene: -; CDR3aa: CASTSYGYTF; CDR3nt: TGTGCCAGCACGAGCTATGGCTACACCTTC
abundance: -; j_gene: TRBJ2-7; v_gene: TRBV5-1; d_gene: TRBD1; CDR3aa: CASRVGQGAYQQYF; CDR3nt: TGCGCCAGCAGAGTGGGACAGGGGGCTTATCAGCAGTACTTC
abundance: -; j_gene: TRBJ2-1; v_gene: TRBV5-1; d_gene: -; CDR3aa: CASSTSSSYNEQFF; CDR3nt: TGCGCCAGCAGTACTAGCAGCTCCTACAATGAGCAGTTCTTC
abundance: once; j_gene: TRBJ2-6; v_gene: TRBV11-1; d_gene: -; CDR3aa: CASSLVGRAGANVLTF; CDR3nt: TGTGCCAGCAGCTTAGTTGGGCGTGCTGGGGCCAACGTCCTGACTTTC
abundance: -; j_gene: TRBJ1-1; v_gene: TRBV27; d_gene: TRBD1; CDR3aa: CASSFNRQGAPGMNTEAFF; CDR3nt: TGTGCCAGCAGTTTCAATAGACAGGGGGCGCCGGGGATGAACACTGAAGCTTTCTTT
abundance: -; j_gene: TRBJ2-1; v_gene: TRBV7-8; d_gene: TRBD2; CDR3aa: CASSLAGRAGNEQFF; CDR3nt: TGTGCCAGCAGCTTAGCCGGGAGGGCCGGCAATGAGCAGTTCTTC
abundance: -; j_gene: TRBJ2-7; v_gene: TRBV9; d_gene: TRBD2; CDR3aa: CASSVGGAGWEGQYF; CDR3nt: TGTGCCAGCAGCGTAGGGGGAGCGGGGTGGGAGGGGCAGTACTTC
abundance: -; j_gene: TRBJ2-5; v_gene: TRBV11-2; d_gene: -; CDR3aa: CASSFPGVLQETQYF; CDR3nt: TGTGCCAGCAGCTTTCCAGGGGTTCTACAAGAGACCCAGTACTTC
abundance: -; j_gene: TRBJ2-7; v_gene: TRBV4-1; d_gene: -; CDR3aa: CASRPLDHSSYEQYF; CDR3nt: TGCGCCAGCAGGCCCCTCGACCACAGCTCCTACGAGCAGTACTTC
abundance: once; j_gene: TRBJ2-4; v_gene: TRBV4-1; d_gene: -; CDR3aa: CASSPLGIRRDKNIQYF; CDR3nt: TGCGCCAGCAGCCCCCTCGGGATAAGGCGGGACAAAAACATTCAGTACTTC
abundance: -; j_gene: TRBJ2-1; v_gene: TRBV4-2; d_gene: TRBD1; CDR3aa: CASSQVTRGRGNEQFF; CDR3nt: TGTGCCAGCAGCCAAGTCACCAGGGGGAGAGGAAATGAGCAGTTCTTC
abundance: few; j_gene: TRBJ2-1; v_gene: TRBV7-9; d_gene: TRBD2; CDR3aa: CSSSATSVSSYNEQFF; CDR3nt: TGTTCCAGCAGCGCAACTAGCGTCAGCTCCTACAATGAGCAGTTCTTC
abundance: -; j_gene: TRBJ1-2; v_gene: TRBV10-3; d_gene: -; CDR3aa: CAISERQNGDYGYTF; CDR3nt: TGTGCCATCAGTGAGAGACAGAATGGGGATTATGGCTACACCTTC
abundance: -; j_gene: TRBJ2-7; v_gene: TRBV10-3; d_gene: TRBD1; CDR3aa: CAILDREGYEQYF; CDR3nt: TGTGCCATCTTGGACAGGGAAGGTTACGAGCAGTACTTC
abundance: -; j_gene: TRBJ2-2; v_gene: TRBV5-4; d_gene: -; CDR3aa: CASSPRGGGANTGELFF; CDR3nt: TGTGCCAGCAGCCCCCGCGGTGGAGGAGCAAACACCGGGGAGCTGTTTTTT
abundance: -; j_gene: TRBJ1-2; v_gene: TRBV28; d_gene: -; CDR3aa: CASSEAGARAYGYTF; CDR3nt: TGTGCCAGCAGCGAGGCTGGGGCCAGGGCCTATGGCTACACCTTC
abundance: -; j_gene: TRBJ2-3; v_gene: TRBV11-3; d_gene: -; CDR3aa: CASSLDRGLAGDTQYF; CDR3nt: TGTGCCAGCAGCTTAGATCGGGGTCTAGCAGGTGATACGCAGTATTTT
abundance: -; j_gene: TRBJ2-2; v_gene: TRBV5-1; d_gene: TRBD1; CDR3aa: CASSFGTGNTGELFF; CDR3nt: TGCGCCAGCAGCTTCGGGACAGGTAACACCGGGGAGCTGTTTTTT
abundance: few; j_gene: TRBJ2-7; v_gene: TRBV25-1; d_gene: TRBD1; CDR3aa: CASSERAGQGDPYEQYF; CDR3nt: TGTGCCAGCAGTGAAAGGGCCGGACAGGGTGATCCCTACGAGCAGTACTTC
abundance: -; j_gene: TRBJ2-7; v_gene: TRBV7-9; d_gene: TRBD1; CDR3aa: CASSQGQGAGSSYEQYF; CDR3nt: TGTGCCAGCAGCCAGGGACAGGGGGCTGGGAGCTCCTACGAGCAGTACTTC
abundance: few; j_gene: TRBJ2-7; v_gene: TRBV5-4; d_gene: -; CDR3aa: CASSSQYEQYF; CDR3nt: TGTGCCAGCAGCTCCCAGTACGAGCAGTACTTC
abundance: -; j_gene: TRBJ2-3; v_gene: TRBV30; d_gene: TRBD1; CDR3aa: CAWNRGLGTDTQYF; CDR3nt: TGTGCCTGGAACAGGGGGCTAGGCACAGATACGCAGTATTTT
abundance: -; j_gene: TRBJ1-4; v_gene: TRBV30; d_gene: TRBD1; CDR3aa: CAWSAGSGTGREKLFF; CDR3nt: TGTGCCTGGAGTGCCGGGAGTGGGACAGGGCGTGAAAAACTGTTTTTT
abundance: -; j_gene: TRBJ2-3; v_gene: TRBV9; d_gene: -; CDR3aa: CASSVNVGGDTQYF; CDR3nt: TGTGCCAGCAGCGTAAATGTAGGGGGAGATACGCAGTATTTT
abundance: -; j_gene: TRBJ2-7; v_gene: TRBV6-5; d_gene: TRBD1; CDR3aa: CASSPDRGYPYEQYF; CDR3nt: TGTGCCAGCAGTCCTGACAGGGGGTACCCCTACGAGCAGTACTTC
abundance: -; j_gene: TRBJ1-1; v_gene: TRBV2; d_gene: TRBD1; CDR3aa: CASSDDRGRVNTEAFF; CDR3nt: TGTGCCAGCAGTGATGACAGGGGGCGCGTGAACACTGAAGCTTTCTTT
abundance: -; j_gene: TRBJ2-1; v_gene: TRBV5-1; d_gene: TRBD2; CDR3aa: CASSLGPGLAGTSSYNEQFF; CDR3nt: TGCGCCAGCAGCTTGGGCCCGGGACTAGCGGGTACGAGCTCCTACAATGAGCAGTTCTTC
abundance: -; j_gene: TRBJ2-1; v_gene: TRBV19; d_gene: TRBD2; CDR3aa: CATTLSQAGEQFF; CDR3nt: TGTGCCACTACACTATCACAAGCGGGAGAACAGTTCTTC
abundance: -; j_gene: TRBJ1-2; v_gene: TRBV6-1; d_gene: TRBD1; CDR3aa: CASSEAAGGARGYTF; CDR3nt: TGTGCCAGCAGTGAAGCGGCAGGGGGCGCGAGGGGCTACACCTTC
abundance: -; j_gene: TRBJ1-5; v_gene: TRBV15; d_gene: TRBD1; CDR3aa: CATSPDRERGYSNQPQHF; CDR3nt: TGTGCCACCAGCCCCGACAGGGAAAGAGGATATAGCAATCAGCCCCAGCATTTT
abundance: -; j_gene: TRBJ1-1; v_gene: TRBV7-2; d_gene: -; CDR3aa: CASSLLGRDTEAFF; CDR3nt: TGTGCCAGCAGCTTACTAGGTCGGGACACTGAAGCTTTCTTT
abundance: -; j_gene: TRBJ1-3; v_gene: TRBV5-4; d_gene: -; CDR3aa: CASSLTGAGNTIYF; CDR3nt: TGTGCCAGCAGCTTGACCGGGGCTGGAAACACCATATATTTT
abundance: -; j_gene: TRBJ2-7; v_gene: TRBV7-9; d_gene: -; CDR3aa: CASSLAHTYEQYF; CDR3nt: TGTGCCAGCAGCTTAGCACACACCTACGAGCAGTACTTC
abundance: -; j_gene: TRBJ1-4; v_gene: TRBV2; d_gene: -; CDR3aa: CASSESAGPREGKLFF; CDR3nt: TGTGCCAGCAGTGAATCCGCCGGGCCCAGGGAGGGAAAACTGTTTTTT
abundance: -; j_gene: TRBJ1-2; v_gene: TRBV2; d_gene: TRBD1; CDR3aa: CASYPGQGYGYTF; CDR3nt: TGTGCCAGTTACCCGGGACAGGGTTATGGCTACACCTTC
abundance: -; j_gene: TRBJ1-1; v_gene: TRBV28; d_gene: TRBD1; CDR3aa: CASILLPGQGANTEAFF; CDR3nt: TGTGCCAGCATCCTTTTGCCGGGACAGGGGGCGAACACTGAAGCTTTCTTT
abundance: once; j_gene: TRBJ1-1; v_gene: TRBV28; d_gene: -; CDR3aa: CASSFVGRNTEAFF; CDR3nt: TGTGCCAGCAGTTTCGTAGGGAGGAACACTGAAGCTTTCTTT
abundance: -; j_gene: TRBJ2-1; v_gene: TRBV7-3; d_gene: TRBD2; CDR3aa: CASSLSGTSGRGEQFF; CDR3nt: TGTGCCAGCAGCTTATCAGGGACTAGCGGGAGGGGTGAGCAGTTCTTC
abundance: -; j_gene: TRBJ1-1; v_gene: TRBV2; d_gene: -; CDR3aa: CASSFVTEAFF; CDR3nt: TGTGCCAGCAGTTTCGTCACTGAAGCTTTCTTT
abundance: -; j_gene: TRBJ2-2; v_gene: TRBV7-8; d_gene: TRBD2; CDR3aa: CASSLGGAGGYTGELFF; CDR3nt: TGTGCCAGCAGCTTAGGGGGAGCGGGAGGCTACACCGGGGAGCTGTTTTTT
abundance: -; j_gene: TRBJ1-1; v_gene: TRBV6-4; d_gene: -; CDR3aa: CASSVIHGTEAFF; CDR3nt: TGTGCCAGCAGTGTCATACATGGCACTGAAGCTTTCTTT
abundance: -; j_gene: TRBJ2-7; v_gene: TRBV28; d_gene: TRBD2; CDR3aa: CASSHHGLGVYEQYF; CDR3nt: TGTGCCAGCAGCCATCACGGACTAGGAGTCTACGAGCAGTACTTC
abundance: -; j_gene: TRBJ2-7; v_gene: TRBV6-1; d_gene: TRBD1; CDR3aa: CASSTDRQSSYEQYF; CDR3nt: TGTGCCAGCAGTACGGACAGGCAAAGCTCCTACGAGCAGTACTTC
abundance: -; j_gene: TRBJ1-1; v_gene: TRBV27; d_gene: -; CDR3aa: CASSKLEVNTEAFF; CDR3nt: TGTGCCAGCAGTAAACTGGAGGTGAACACTGAAGCTTTCTTT
abundance: -; j_gene: TRBJ2-2; v_gene: TRBV18; d_gene: -; CDR3aa: CASYRGANTGELFF; CDR3nt: TGTGCCAGCTACCGCGGGGCCAACACCGGGGAGCTGTTTTTT
abundance: -; j_gene: TRBJ1-1; v_gene: TRBV19; d_gene: -; CDR3aa: CASSIGMNTEAFF; CDR3nt: TGTGCCAGTAGTATCGGGATGAACACTGAAGCTTTCTTT
abundance: -; j_gene: TRBJ2-2; v_gene: TRBV5-4; d_gene: TRBD1; CDR3aa: CASSPRDRGNTGELFF; CDR3nt: TGTGCCAGCAGCCCCCGGGACAGGGGAAACACCGGGGAGCTGTTTTTT
abundance: once; j_gene: TRBJ2-2; v_gene: TRBV7-9; d_gene: -; CDR3aa: CASSLPRTGNTGELFF; CDR3nt: TGTGCCAGCAGCTTACCCCGGACGGGAAACACCGGGGAGCTGTTTTTT
abundance: -; j_gene: TRBJ1-5; v_gene: TRBV10-2; d_gene: -; CDR3aa: CASSNGGSSNQPQHF; CDR3nt: TGCGCCAGCAGTAACGGGGGAAGTAGCAATCAGCCCCAGCATTTT
abundance: -; j_gene: TRBJ1-5; v_gene: TRBV2; d_gene: -; CDR3aa: CASSVRGNNQPQHF; CDR3nt: TGTGCCAGCAGTGTACGGGGAAACAATCAGCCCCAGCATTTT
abundance: -; j_gene: TRBJ2-1; v_gene: TRBV29-1; d_gene: TRBD2; CDR3aa: CSVKSGLAGGPASYNEQFF; CDR3nt: TGCAGCGTTAAGTCGGGACTAGCGGGAGGGCCGGCATCCTACAATGAGCAGTTCTTC
abundance: -; j_gene: TRBJ1-5; v_gene: TRBV27; d_gene: TRBD1; CDR3aa: CASSLGTGGNQPQHF; CDR3nt: TGTGCCAGCAGTTTAGGGACAGGAGGCAATCAGCCCCAGCATTTT
abundance: few; j_gene: TRBJ2-3; v_gene: TRBV5-1; d_gene: -; CDR3aa: CASSFFPGTDTQYF; CDR3nt: TGCGCCAGCAGCTTTTTCCCAGGCACAGATACGCAGTATTTT